The subject of this entry is one T cell receptor beta chain. The sample originates from a study of control samples from healthy donors and cancer patients. TCRdb keeps only in-frame clones here, not all; method: immunoSEQ multiplex PCR. Seen here are just under 150,000 clones, about 91% observed once, and the top ten hold roughly 3.2%. V lost 4 bases to trimming and J lost 10 bases, with 9 bases between them. CDR3 length: 11 residues. Germline values: CDR1 SGDLS, CDR2 YYNGEE. The chain recombines TRBV9 with TRBJ2-1; D is unclear. The receptor comes from a man aged 25-45 years in good health. The material sequenced was blood. The CDR3 protein is CASSPDREQFF. The CDR3 nucleotides read TGTGCCAGCAGCCCGGACCGAGAGCAGTTCTTC.